These 5 T cell receptor beta chains came from one sample sequenced in a study of control samples from healthy donors and cancer patients. This table comes from immunoSEQ multiplex PCR, and its TCRdb copy is limited to in-frame clones, with some not included. The table has roughly 150,000 clones, 80% to 95% seen once. What was sequenced was blood. The receptors shown here come from a woman aged 25 to 45 in good health.

The chain has TRBV19 and TRBJ2-2, with D perhaps TRBD2 (6 bases). Germline V gene lookup returns CDR1 LNHDA and CDR2 SQIVND (reference sequence). This CDR3 is built from 13 residues. V shed 7 bases and J shed 2 bases, with 8 bases lying between them. The CDR3 DNA follows: TGTGCCAGTATGGGGGGTAACACCGGGGAGCTGTTTTTT. Protein product: CASMGGNTGELFF.

The J gene is TRBJ1-2, the V gene TRBV6-1; weak D call: TRBD1 (5 bases). Germline V gene sequence: CDR1 MNHNS, CDR2 SASEGT. The CDR3 runs to 15 residues. Trimming took 2 bases from V and 2 from J, leaving 12 bases between them. CDR3 nucleotides: TGTGCCAGCAGTGAACTGTCTAGGACAAACTATGGCTACACCTTC. Encoded protein: CASSELSRTNYGYTF.

The rearrangement links TRBV28 to TRBJ1-5; perhaps TRBD1 as D (5 bases). Trimming removed 8 bases at V and 2 bases at J, with 16 bases between. The CDR3 runs to 15 residues. Per the germline V gene, CDR1 is MDHEN and CDR2 is SYDVKM. CDR3 sequence reads: CASVGWGLGNQPQHF. The CDR3 region has the DNA TGTGCCAGCGTAGGTTGGGGGTTGGGCAATCAGCCCCAGCATTTT.

The chain recombines TRBV7-8 with TRBJ1-2; weak D call: TRBD1 (5 bases). The V end was cut by 6 bases, the J end by 5 bases, with 19 bases between. Germline-derived CDR1 and CDR2 are SGHVS and FQNEAQ. The CDR3 runs to 15 residues. CDR3 sequence: CASSPHWGGEYGYTF. DNA for the CDR3: TGTGCCAGCAGTCCGCATTGGGGCGGAGAATATGGCTACACCTTC.

This clone was observed a single time. CDR3 loop: CASSYAGGHEQYF. The CDR3 DNA sequence: TGTGCCAGCAGTTATGCGGGGGGCCACGAGCAGTACTTC. This chain uses TRBV6-2 or TRBV6-3 with TRBJ2-7, with 8 bases matching TRBD2. The V gene end was trimmed by 3 bases and the J gene end by 5 bases; junction bases not matched to a gene: 3. CDR1 is MNHEY and CDR2 is SVGEGT in the germline V gene. The CDR3 is 13 amino acids.